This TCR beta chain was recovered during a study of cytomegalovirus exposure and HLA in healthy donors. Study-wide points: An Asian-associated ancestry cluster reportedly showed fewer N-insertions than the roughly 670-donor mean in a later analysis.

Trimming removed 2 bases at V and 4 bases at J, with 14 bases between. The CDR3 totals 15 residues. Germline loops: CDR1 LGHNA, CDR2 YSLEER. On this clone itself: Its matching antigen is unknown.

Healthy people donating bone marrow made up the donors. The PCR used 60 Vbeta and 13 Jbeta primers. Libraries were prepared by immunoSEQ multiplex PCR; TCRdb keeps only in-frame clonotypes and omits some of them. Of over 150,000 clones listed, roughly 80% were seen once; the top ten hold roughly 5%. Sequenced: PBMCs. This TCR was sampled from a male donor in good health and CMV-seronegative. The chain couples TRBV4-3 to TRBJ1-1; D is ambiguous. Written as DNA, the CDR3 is TGCGCCAGCAGCCAACTCACCGGAGGTGTCACTGAAGCTTTCTTT. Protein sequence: CASSQLTGGVTEAFF.